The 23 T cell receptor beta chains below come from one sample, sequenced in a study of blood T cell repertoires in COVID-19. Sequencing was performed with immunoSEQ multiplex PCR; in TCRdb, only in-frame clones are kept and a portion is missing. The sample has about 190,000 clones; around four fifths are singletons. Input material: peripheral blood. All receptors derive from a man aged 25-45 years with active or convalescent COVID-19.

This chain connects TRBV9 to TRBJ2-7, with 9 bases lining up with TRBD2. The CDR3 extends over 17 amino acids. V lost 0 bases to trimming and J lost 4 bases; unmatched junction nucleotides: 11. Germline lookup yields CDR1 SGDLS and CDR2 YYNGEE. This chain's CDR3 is CASSVGGGASGNYEQYF. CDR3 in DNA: TGTGCCAGCAGCGTAGGAGGCGGGGCTAGCGGGAATTACGAGCAGTACTTC.

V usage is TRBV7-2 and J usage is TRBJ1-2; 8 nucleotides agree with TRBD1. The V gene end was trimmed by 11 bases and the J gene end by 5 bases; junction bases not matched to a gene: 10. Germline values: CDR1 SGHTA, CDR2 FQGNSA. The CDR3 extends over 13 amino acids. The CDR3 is CASWSGQDYGYTF. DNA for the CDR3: TGTGCCTCCTGGTCGGGACAGGATTATGGCTACACCTTC.

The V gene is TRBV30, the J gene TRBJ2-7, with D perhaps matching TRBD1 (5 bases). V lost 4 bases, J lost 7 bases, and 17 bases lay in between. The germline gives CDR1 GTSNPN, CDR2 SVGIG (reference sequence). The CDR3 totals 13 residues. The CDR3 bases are TGTGCCTGGACTCTCGCAGGGCTACGGGAGCAGTACTTC. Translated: CAWTLAGLREQYF.

The CDR3 nucleotides are TGTGCCAGCAGTCTCCGGGAGAGTGAGCAGTTCTTC. Translated, it gives CASSLRESEQFF. The chain is built from TRBV9 and TRBJ2-1, with D possibly TRBD2 on 6 matching bases. V was trimmed by 5 bases and J by 9 bases, leaving 12 bases between them. CDR1 is SGDLS and CDR2 is YYNGEE in the germline V gene. This CDR3 is built from 12 residues.

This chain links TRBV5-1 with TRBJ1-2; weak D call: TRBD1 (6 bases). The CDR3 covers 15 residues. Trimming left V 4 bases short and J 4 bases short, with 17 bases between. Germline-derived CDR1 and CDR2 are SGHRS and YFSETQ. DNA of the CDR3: TGCGCCAGCAGCCGAACCTACAGGGAGGGCTATGGCTACACCTTC. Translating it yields CASSRTYREGYGYTF.

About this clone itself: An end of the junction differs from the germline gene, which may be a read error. CDR3 region: CASSQVRLAGNEQFF. In DNA, the CDR3 is TGTGCCAGCAGTCAAGTACGGCTAGCGGGAAATGAGCAGTTCTTC. The chain is built from TRBV3-1 (or the pseudogene TRBV3-2) and TRBJ2-1, with 9 bases identical to TRBD2. Germline V gene lookup returns CDR1 LGHDT and CDR2 YNNKEL (reference sequence). This CDR3 is built from 15 residues.

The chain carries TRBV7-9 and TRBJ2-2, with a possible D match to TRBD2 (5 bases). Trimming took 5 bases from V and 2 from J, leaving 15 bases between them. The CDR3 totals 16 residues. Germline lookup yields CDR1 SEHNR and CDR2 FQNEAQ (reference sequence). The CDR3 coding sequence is TGTGCCAGCAGCCTCGATTCAGGACTTAACACCGGGGAGCTGTTTTTT. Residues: CASSLDSGLNTGELFF.

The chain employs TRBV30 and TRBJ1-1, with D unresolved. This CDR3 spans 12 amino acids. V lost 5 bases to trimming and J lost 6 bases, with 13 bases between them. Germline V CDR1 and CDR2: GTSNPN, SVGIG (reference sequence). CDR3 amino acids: CAWGGRGAEAFF. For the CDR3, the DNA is TGTGCCTGGGGCGGTCGGGGTGCTGAAGCTTTCTTT.

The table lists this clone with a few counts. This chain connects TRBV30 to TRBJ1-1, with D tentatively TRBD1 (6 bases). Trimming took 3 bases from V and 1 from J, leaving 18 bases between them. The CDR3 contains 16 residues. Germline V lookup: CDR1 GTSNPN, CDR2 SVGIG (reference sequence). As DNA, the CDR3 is TGTGCCTGGAGAAACAGGGTATCAAGCTGGAACACTGAAGCTTTCTTT. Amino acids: CAWRNRVSSWNTEAFF.

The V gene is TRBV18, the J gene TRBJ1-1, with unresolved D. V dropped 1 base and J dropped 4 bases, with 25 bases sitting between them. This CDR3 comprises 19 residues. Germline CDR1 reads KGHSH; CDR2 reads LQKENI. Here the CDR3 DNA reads TGTGCCAGCTCACCACTGCCGAGAGGACTCACAACCGAAGGCACTGAAGCTTTCTTT. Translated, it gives CASSPLPRGLTTEGTEAFF.

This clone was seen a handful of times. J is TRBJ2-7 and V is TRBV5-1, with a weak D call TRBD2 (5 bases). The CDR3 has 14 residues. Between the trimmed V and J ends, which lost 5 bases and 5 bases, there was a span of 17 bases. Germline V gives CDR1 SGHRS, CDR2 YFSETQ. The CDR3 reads CASRVEALGDEQYF. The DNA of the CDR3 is TGCGCCAGCAGGGTGGAGGCTTTGGGAGACGAGCAGTACTTC.

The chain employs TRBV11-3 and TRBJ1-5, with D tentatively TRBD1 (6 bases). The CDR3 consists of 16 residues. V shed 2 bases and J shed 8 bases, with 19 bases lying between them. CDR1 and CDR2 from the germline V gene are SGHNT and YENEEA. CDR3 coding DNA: TGTGCCAGCAGCTTAAGCGCGGGGGCCGCAGGGGAGCCCCAGCATTTT. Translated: CASSLSAGAAGEPQHF. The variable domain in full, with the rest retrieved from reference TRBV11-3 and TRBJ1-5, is EAGVVQSPRYKIIEKKQPVAFWCNPISGHNTLYWYLQNLGQGPELLIRYENEEAVDDSQLPKDRFSAERLKGVDSTLKIQPAELGDSAVYLCASSLSAGAAGEPQHFGDGTRLSIL.

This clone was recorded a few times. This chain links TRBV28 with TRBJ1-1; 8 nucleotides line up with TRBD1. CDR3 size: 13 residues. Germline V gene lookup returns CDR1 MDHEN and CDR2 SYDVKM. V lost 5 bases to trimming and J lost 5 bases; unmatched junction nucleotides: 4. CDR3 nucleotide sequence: TGTGCCAGCAGTGACAGGGGAAGGACTGAAGCTTTCTTT. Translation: CASSDRGRTEAFF. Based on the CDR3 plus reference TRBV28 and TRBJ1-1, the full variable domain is DVKVTQSSRYLVKRTGEKVFLECVQDMDHENMFWYRQDPGLGLRLIYFSYDVKMKEKGDIPEGYSVSREKKERFSLILESASTNQTSMYLCASSDRGRTEAFFGQGTRLTVV.

The CDR3 DNA sequence: TGTGCCAGCAGCTTCTCAACAGCTCCCAATCAGCCCCAGCATTTT. Residues: CASSFSTAPNQPQHF. The chain has TRBV3-1 (or the pseudogene TRBV3-2) and TRBJ1-5; no definite D call. The germline CDR1 and CDR2 sequences are LGHDT and YNNKEL (reference sequence). This CDR3 comprises 15 residues. The germline V and J ends were trimmed by 5 bases and 3 bases, with 14 bases remaining between them.

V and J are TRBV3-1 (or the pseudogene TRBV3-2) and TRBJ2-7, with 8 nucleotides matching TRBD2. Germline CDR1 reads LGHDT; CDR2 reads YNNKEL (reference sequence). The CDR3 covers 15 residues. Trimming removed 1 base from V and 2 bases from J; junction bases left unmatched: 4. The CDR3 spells CASSQGPAGAYEQYF. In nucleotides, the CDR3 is TGTGCCAGCAGCCAAGGTCCAGCGGGAGCCTACGAGCAGTACTTC.

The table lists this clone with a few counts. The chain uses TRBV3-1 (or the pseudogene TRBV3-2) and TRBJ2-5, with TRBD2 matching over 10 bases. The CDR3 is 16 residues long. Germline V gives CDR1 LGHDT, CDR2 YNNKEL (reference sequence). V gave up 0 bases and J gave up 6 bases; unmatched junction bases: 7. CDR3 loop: CASSQDSAGGRQTQYF. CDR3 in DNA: TGTGCCAGCAGCCAAGATTCAGCGGGGGGGCGACAGACCCAGTACTTC.

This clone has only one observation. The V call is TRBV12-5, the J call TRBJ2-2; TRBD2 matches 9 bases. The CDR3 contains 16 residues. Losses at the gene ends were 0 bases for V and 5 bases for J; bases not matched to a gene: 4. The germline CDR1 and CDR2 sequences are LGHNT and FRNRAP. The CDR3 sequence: CASGLVASGATGELFF. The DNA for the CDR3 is TGTGCTAGTGGTTTGGTAGCTAGCGGGGCAACCGGGGAGCTGTTTTTT.

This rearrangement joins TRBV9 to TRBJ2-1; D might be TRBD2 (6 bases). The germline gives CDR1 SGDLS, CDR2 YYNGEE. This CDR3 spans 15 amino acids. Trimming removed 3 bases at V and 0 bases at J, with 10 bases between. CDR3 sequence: CASSASSASYNEQFF. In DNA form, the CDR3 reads TGTGCCAGCAGCGCTTCTAGCGCCTCCTACAATGAGCAGTTCTTC. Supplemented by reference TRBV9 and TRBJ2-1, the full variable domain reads DSGVTQTPKHLITATGQRVTLRCSPRSGDLSVYWYQQSLDQGLQFLIQYYNGEERAKGNILERFSAQQFPDLHSELNLSSLELGDSALYFCASSASSASYNEQFFGPGTRLTVL.

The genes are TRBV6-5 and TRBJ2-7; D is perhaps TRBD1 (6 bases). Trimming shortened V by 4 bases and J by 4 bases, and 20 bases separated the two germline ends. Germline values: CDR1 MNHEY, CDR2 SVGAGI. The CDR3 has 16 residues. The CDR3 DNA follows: TGTGCCAGCAGTTCCATCTCCGGGACAAGAAATTACGAGCAGTACTTC. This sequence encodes CASSSISGTRNYEQYF.

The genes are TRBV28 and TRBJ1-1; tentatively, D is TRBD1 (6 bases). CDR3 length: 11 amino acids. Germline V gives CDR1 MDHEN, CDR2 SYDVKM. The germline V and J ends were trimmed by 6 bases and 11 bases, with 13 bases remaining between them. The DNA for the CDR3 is TGTGCCAGCAGCCGGCAGGGGCGGGCTTTCTTT. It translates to CASSRQGRAFF.

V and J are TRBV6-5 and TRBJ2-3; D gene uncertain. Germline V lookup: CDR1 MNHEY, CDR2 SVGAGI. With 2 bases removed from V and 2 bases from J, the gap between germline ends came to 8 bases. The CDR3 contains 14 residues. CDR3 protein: CASSYTRNTDTQYF. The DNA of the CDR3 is TGTGCCAGCAGTTACACGAGAAACACAGATACGCAGTATTTT.

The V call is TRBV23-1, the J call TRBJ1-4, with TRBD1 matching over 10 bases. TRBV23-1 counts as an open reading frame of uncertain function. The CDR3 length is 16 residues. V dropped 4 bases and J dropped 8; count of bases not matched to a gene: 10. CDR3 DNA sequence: TGCGCCAGCAGTCCGGAGCCCGGGACAGGGGACGAAAAACTGTTTTTT. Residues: CASSPEPGTGDEKLFF.

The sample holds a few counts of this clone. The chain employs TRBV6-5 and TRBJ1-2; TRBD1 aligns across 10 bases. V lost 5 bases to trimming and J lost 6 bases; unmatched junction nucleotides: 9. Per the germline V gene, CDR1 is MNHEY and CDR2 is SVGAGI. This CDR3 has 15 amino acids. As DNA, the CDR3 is TGTGCCAGCAGTCCATCCGGACAGGGGGAGAATGGCTACACCTTC. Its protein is CASSPSGQGENGYTF.